The clone carrying this TCR beta chain was recorded once. What it binds is unknown. These data originate in a study of OX40 agonist ivuxolimab in advanced cancers. Study-wide points: Expanded clones tended on average to be more numerous among CD8+ T cells than CD4+.

Clones were sequenced by immunoSEQ multiplex PCR, and TCRdb holds only the in-frame ones, with some missing. The sample has about 63,000 clones, around 85% seen once; the top ten hold 0.6% to 0.7%. The junction had 4 bases not matched to a gene; V was cut back by 0 bases and J by 2 bases. The V gene's germline CDR1 is SGDLS and CDR2 YYNGEE. This CDR3 is built from 16 residues. Sequences were derived from CD4+ or CD8+ T cells sorted from blood, sampled in a trial of the OX40 agonist ivuxolimab. The source of this sequence is an adult with an advanced solid tumor such as melanoma, head and neck, liver or kidney cancer. The V gene is TRBV9, the J gene TRBJ2-2, with 7 bases matching TRBD1. The CDR3: CASSVGQGSNTGELFF. The CDR3, as DNA: TGTGCCAGCAGCGTAGGACAGGGCAGCAACACCGGGGAGCTGTTTTTT.